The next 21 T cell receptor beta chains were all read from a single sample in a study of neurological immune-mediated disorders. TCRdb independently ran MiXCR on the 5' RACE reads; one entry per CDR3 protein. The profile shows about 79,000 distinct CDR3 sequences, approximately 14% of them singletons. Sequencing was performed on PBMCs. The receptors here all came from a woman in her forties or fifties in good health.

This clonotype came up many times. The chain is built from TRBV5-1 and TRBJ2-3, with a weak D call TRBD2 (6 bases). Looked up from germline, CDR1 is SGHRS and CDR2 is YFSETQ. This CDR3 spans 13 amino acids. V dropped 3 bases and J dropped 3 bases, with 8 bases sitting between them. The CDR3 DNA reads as TGCGCCAGCAGCTCCGGGGGTACAGATACGCAGTATTTT. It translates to CASSSGGTDTQYF. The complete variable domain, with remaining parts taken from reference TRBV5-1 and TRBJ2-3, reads KAGVTQTPRYLIKTRGQQVTLSCSPISGHRSVSWYQQTPGQGLQFLFEYFSETQRNKGNFPGRFSGRQFSNSRSEMNVSTLELGDSALYLCASSSGGTDTQYFGPGTRLTVL.

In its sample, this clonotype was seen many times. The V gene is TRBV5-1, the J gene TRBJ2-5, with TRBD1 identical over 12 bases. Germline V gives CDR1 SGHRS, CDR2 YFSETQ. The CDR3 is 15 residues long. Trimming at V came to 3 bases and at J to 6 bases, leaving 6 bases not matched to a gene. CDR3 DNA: TGCGCCAGCAGCTCCGGGACAGGGGGCATGAAGACCCAGTACTTC. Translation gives CASSSGTGGMKTQYF.

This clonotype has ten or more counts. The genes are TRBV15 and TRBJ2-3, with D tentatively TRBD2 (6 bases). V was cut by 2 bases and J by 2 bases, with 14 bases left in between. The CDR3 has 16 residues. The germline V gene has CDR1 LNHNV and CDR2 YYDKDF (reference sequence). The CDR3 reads CATSRRRDWTTDTQYF. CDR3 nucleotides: TGTGCCACCAGCAGACGCCGGGACTGGACCACAGATACGCAGTATTTT. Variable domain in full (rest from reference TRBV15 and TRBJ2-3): DAMVIQNPRYQVTQFGKPVTLSCSQTLNHNVMYWYQQKSSQAPKLLFHYYDKDFNNEADTPDNFQSRRPNTSFCFLDIRSPGLGDTAMYLCATSRRRDWTTDTQYFGPGTRLTVL.

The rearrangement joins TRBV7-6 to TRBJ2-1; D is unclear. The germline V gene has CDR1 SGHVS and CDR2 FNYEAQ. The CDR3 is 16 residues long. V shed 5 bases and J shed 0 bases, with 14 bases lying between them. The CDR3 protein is CASSLRRTASYNEQFF. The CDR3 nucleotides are TGTGCCAGCAGCCTACGAAGGACGGCCTCCTACAATGAGCAGTTCTTC.

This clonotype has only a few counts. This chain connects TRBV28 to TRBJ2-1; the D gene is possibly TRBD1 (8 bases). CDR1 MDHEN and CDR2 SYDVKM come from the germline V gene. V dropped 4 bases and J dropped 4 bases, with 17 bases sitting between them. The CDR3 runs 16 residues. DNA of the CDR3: TGTGCCAGCAGTTCCATCACAGGGGGGGGATACAATGAGCAGTTCTTC. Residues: CASSSITGGGYNEQFF.

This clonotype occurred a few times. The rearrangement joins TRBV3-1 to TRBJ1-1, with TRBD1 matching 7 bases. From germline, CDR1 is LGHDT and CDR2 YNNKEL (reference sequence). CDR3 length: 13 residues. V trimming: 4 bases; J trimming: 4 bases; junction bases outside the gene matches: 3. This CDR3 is CASSPTGFTEAFF. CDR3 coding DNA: TGTGCCAGCAGCCCGACAGGGTTCACTGAAGCTTTCTTT.

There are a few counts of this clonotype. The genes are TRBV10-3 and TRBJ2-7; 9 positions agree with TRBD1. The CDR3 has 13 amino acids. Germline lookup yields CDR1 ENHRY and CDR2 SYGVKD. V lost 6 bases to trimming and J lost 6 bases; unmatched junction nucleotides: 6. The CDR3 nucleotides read TGTGCCATCAGGCGGGGACAGGGTTCCGAGCAGTACTTC. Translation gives CAIRRGQGSEQYF.

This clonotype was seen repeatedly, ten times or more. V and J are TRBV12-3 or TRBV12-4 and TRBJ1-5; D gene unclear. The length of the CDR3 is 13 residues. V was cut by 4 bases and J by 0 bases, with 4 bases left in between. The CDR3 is CASSSTSNQPQHF. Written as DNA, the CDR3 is TGTGCCAGCAGTTCCACTAGCAATCAGCCCCAGCATTTT.

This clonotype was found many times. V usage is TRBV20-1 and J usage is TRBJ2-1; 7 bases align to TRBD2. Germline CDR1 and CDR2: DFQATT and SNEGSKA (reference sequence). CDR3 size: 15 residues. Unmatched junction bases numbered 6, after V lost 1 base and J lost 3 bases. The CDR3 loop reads CSARGARGVYNEQFF. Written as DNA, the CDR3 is TGCAGTGCTAGAGGGGCCCGGGGGGTCTACAATGAGCAGTTCTTC.

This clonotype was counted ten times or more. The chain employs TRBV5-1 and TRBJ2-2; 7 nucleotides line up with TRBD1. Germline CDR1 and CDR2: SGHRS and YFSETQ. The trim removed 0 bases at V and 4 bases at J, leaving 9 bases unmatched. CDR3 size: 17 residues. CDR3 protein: CASSLAPVAGGTGELFF. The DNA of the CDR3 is TGCGCCAGCAGCTTGGCCCCAGTGGCAGGGGGCACCGGGGAGCTGTTTTTT.

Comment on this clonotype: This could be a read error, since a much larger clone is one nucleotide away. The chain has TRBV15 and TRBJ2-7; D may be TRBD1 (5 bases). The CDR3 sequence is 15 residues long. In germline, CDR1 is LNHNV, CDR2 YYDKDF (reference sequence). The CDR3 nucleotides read TGTGCCACCAGCAGAGAAAGGGGAAGCTCCTACGAGCAGCACTTC. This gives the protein CATSRERGSSYEQHF.

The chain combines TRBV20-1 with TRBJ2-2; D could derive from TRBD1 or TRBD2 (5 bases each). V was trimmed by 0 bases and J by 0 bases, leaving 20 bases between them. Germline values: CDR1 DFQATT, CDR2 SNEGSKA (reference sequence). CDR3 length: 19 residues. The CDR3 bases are TGCAGTGCTAGAGAGTTACTCCGAGGGGTCCTCGCGAACACCGGGGAGCTGTTTTTT. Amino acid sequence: CSARELLRGVLANTGELFF.

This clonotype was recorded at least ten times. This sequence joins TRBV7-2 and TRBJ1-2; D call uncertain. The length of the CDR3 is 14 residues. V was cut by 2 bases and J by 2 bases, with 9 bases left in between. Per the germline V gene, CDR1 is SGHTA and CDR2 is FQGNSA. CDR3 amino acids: CASSLSFQNYGYTF. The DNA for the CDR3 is TGTGCCAGCAGCTTATCTTTTCAGAACTATGGCTACACCTTC.

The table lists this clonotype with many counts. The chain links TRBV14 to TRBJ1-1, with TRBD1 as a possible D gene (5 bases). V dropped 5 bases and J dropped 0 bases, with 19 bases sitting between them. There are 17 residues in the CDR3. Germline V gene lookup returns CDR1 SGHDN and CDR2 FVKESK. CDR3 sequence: CASSRPGWEGVNTEAFF. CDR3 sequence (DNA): TGTGCCAGCAGCAGACCAGGGTGGGAGGGCGTGAACACTGAAGCTTTCTTT.

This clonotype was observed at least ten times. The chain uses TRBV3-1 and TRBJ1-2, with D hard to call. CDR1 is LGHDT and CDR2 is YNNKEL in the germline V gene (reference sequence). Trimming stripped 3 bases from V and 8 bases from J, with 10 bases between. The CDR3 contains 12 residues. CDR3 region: CASSHTTGGYTF. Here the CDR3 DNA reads TGTGCCAGCAGCCATACAACGGGGGGCTACACCTTC.

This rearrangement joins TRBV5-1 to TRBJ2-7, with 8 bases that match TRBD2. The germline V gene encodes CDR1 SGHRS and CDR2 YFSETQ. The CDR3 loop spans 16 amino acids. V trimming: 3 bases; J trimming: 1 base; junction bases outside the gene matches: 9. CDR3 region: CASSSEAGVRSYEQYF. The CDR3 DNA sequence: TGCGCCAGCAGCTCCGAAGCGGGGGTTCGGTCCTACGAGCAGTACTTC.

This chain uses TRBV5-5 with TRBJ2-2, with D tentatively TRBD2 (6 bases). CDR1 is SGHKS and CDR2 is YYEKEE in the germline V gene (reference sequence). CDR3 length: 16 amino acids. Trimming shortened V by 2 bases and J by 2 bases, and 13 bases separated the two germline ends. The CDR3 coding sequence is TGTGCCAGCAGCTTCGGTCGGGGGATAAACACCGGGGAGCTGTTTTTT. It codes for CASSFGRGINTGELFF.

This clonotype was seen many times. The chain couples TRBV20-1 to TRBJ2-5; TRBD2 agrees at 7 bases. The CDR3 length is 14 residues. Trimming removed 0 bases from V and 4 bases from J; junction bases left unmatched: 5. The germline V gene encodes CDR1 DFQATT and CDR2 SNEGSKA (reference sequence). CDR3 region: CSARDRTGGETQYF. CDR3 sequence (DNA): TGCAGTGCTAGAGATAGGACGGGGGGAGAGACCCAGTACTTC.

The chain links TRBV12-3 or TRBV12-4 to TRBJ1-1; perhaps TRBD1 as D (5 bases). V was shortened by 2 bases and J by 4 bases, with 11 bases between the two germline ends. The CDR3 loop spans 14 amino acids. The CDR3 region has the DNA TGTGCCAGCAGTTTAAAGGGGCAGGGCACTGAAGCTTTCTTT. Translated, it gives CASSLKGQGTEAFF.

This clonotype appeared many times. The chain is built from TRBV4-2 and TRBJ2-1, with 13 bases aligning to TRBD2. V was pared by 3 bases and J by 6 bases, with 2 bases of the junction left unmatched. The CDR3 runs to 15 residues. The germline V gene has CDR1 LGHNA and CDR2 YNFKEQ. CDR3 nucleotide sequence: TGTGCCAGCAGCCAGACTAGCGGGGGGATCAATGAGCAGTTCTTC. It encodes CASSQTSGGINEQFF.

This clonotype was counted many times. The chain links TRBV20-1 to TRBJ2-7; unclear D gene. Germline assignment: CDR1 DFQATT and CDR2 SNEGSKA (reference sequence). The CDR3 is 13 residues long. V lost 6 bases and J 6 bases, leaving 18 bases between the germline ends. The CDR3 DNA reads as TGCAGTGCCACGCCCTTTACCAGTTCCGAGCAGTACTTC. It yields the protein CSATPFTSSEQYF.